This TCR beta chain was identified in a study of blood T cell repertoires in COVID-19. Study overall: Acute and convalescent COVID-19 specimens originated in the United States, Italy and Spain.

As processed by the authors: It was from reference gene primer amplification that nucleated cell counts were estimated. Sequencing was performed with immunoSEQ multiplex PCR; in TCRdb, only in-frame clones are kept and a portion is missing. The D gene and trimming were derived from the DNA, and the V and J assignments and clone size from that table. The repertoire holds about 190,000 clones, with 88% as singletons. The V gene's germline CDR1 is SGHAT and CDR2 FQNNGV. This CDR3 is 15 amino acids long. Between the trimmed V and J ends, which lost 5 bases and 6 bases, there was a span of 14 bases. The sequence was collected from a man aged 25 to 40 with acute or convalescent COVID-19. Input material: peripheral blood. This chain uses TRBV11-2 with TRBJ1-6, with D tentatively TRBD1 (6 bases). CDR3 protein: CASSAQGLINSPLHF. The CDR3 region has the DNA TGTGCCAGCAGCGCCCAGGGGCTTATTAATTCACCCCTCCACTTT.